Below are 25 T cell receptor beta chains sequenced from a single sample in a study of T cells in localized non-small cell lung cancer. Sequencing used immunoSEQ multiplex PCR; TCRdb keeps in-frame clones, though not all of them. This table holds roughly 15,000 clones, around 85% found once. This specimen consisted of peripheral blood, obtained before any cancer treatment. Receptors originate from a woman aged 35 to 70 with stage I lung adenocarcinoma.

The chain uses TRBV28 and TRBJ1-6; D remains unclear. Germline CDR1 and CDR2: MDHEN and SYDVKM. V was trimmed by 6 bases and J by 4 bases, leaving 13 bases between them. The CDR3 covers 15 residues. For the CDR3, the DNA is TGTGCCAGCAGGCCTACGGGTAATTATAATTCACCCCTCCACTTT. This gives the protein CASRPTGNYNSPLHF.

The rearrangement uses TRBV10-1 and TRBJ2-3, with D uncertain. This CDR3 has 13 amino acids. Germline V gives CDR1 WNHNN, CDR2 SYGVQD (reference sequence). Between the trimmed V and J ends, which lost 4 bases and 0 bases, there was a span of 5 bases. Here the CDR3 reads CASSVDSTDTQYF. CDR3 nucleotide sequence: TGCGCCAGCAGTGTCGACAGCACAGATACGCAGTATTTT.

The chain carries TRBV30 and TRBJ1-5, with 9 bases matching TRBD1. CDR3 length equals 15 residues. V dropped 2 bases and J dropped 5; count of bases not matched to a gene: 7. Per the germline V gene, CDR1 is GTSNPN and CDR2 is SVGIG (reference sequence). The CDR3 DNA is TGTGCCTGGAGTCCAAGGACAGGGGTTTATCAGCCCCAGCATTTT. Protein sequence: CAWSPRTGVYQPQHF.

V is TRBV9 and J is TRBJ2-3; 8 nucleotides match TRBD1. The CDR3 runs to 16 residues. Germline assignment: CDR1 SGDLS and CDR2 YYNGEE. V lost 0 bases, J lost 2 bases, and 5 bases stayed unmatched. CDR3 DNA: TGTGCCAGCAGCGTAGAGGGGACAGGATACACAGATACGCAGTATTTT. Residues: CASSVEGTGYTDTQYF. The complete variable domain, with remaining parts taken from reference TRBV9 and TRBJ2-3, reads DSGVTQTPKHLITATGQRVTLRCSPRSGDLSVYWYQQSLDQGLQFLIQYYNGEERAKGNILERFSAQQFPDLHSELNLSSLELGDSALYFCASSVEGTGYTDTQYFGPGTRLTVL.

V and J are TRBV5-8 and TRBJ1-1; no firm D call. This CDR3 contains 14 residues. From germline, CDR1 is SGHTS and CDR2 YDEGEE. V lost 1 base to trimming and J lost 7 bases, with 14 bases between them. The CDR3, as DNA: TGTGCCAGCAGCTTGTTTATCCGTCCTCTTGAAGCTTTCTTT. This gives the protein CASSLFIRPLEAFF.

In DNA, the CDR3 is TGTGCCAGCAGCGTAGAGACTAGGCCCTACGAGCAGTACTTC. Encoded protein: CASSVETRPYEQYF. The chain uses TRBV9 and TRBJ2-7; weak D call: TRBD2 (6 bases). Trimming removed 0 bases at V and 2 bases at J, with 9 bases between. The CDR3 loop spans 14 amino acids. Germline V gene lookup returns CDR1 SGDLS and CDR2 YYNGEE.

This chain joins TRBV7-2 and TRBJ2-7, with 9 bases fitting TRBD1. The V gene's germline CDR1 is SGHTA and CDR2 FQGNSA. The junction had 6 bases not matched to a gene; V was cut back by 5 bases and J by 7 bases. The CDR3 sequence is 13 residues long. Here the CDR3 DNA reads TGTGCCAGCAGCCAGGGACAGGGTGGAGAGCAGTACTTC. Translating it yields CASSQGQGGEQYF.

There are a few counts of this clone. The rearrangement uses TRBV5-1 and TRBJ2-7; 7 positions agree with TRBD1. The CDR3 totals 14 residues. Germline V gene lookup returns CDR1 SGHRS and CDR2 YFSETQ. The J segment lost 2 bases and the V segment lost 4 bases, leaving 6 bases of the junction unmatched. DNA of the CDR3: TGCGCCAGCAGCCGACCGGGACAGACCTACGAGCAGTACTTC. The encoded protein is CASSRPGQTYEQYF.

This chain uses TRBV4-2 with TRBJ2-3; possibly TRBD2 for D (7 bases). CDR3 length: 16 residues. Germline values: CDR1 LGHNA, CDR2 YNFKEQ. V lost 6 bases and J lost 0, with 16 bases in between. This chain's CDR3 is CASRPGASGSTDTQYF. The CDR3 region has the DNA TGTGCCAGCAGACCAGGGGCTAGCGGAAGCACAGATACGCAGTATTTT.

V and J are TRBV7-2 and TRBJ2-5; no reliable D call. Trimming removed 5 bases at V and 2 bases at J, with 12 bases between. Germline V gene sequence: CDR1 SGHTA, CDR2 FQGNSA. The CDR3 covers 14 residues. The CDR3 coding sequence is TGTGCCAGCAGCCCTTTAGGCAGGCAAGAGACCCAGTACTTC. Translating gives CASSPLGRQETQYF.

The chain links TRBV7-2 to TRBJ1-1; D is undetermined. This CDR3 region has 13 residues. Trimming shortened V by 8 bases and J by 1 base, and 11 bases separated the two germline ends. In germline, CDR1 is SGHTA, CDR2 FQGNSA. The CDR3 nucleotides read TGTGCCAGCGATTTTACCCAGAACACTGAAGCTTTCTTT. Its protein product is CASDFTQNTEAFF.

This sequence joins TRBV7-9 and TRBJ2-5, with D maybe TRBD2 (6 bases). V lost 7 bases and J 11 bases, leaving 20 bases between the germline ends. The CDR3 is 13 residues long. From germline, CDR1 is SEHNR and CDR2 FQNEAQ (reference sequence). This chain's CDR3 is CASTEGGSTEQYF. The CDR3 nucleotides are TGTGCCAGCACCGAGGGAGGATCTACGGAGCAGTACTTC.

The rearrangement joins TRBV18 to TRBJ2-1; D is tentatively TRBD1 or TRBD2 (5 bases each). The CDR3 is 14 residues long. Germline V gene sequence: CDR1 KGHSH, CDR2 LQKENI. Trimming left V 4 bases short and J 8 bases short, with 15 bases between. The CDR3 nucleotides read TGTGCCAGCTCACAAACGGCAGGGAGCGATGAGCAGTTCTTC. Translating gives CASSQTAGSDEQFF.

This chain links TRBV5-1 with TRBJ2-5; 8 nucleotides align to TRBD1. After removal of 4 bases from V and 8 bases from J, the junction contained 13 bases not matched to a gene. CDR1 is SGHRS, CDR2 YFSETQ, per germline. The CDR3 consists of 15 residues. CDR3 amino acids: CASSKGQGSGETQYF. The CDR3 DNA sequence: TGCGCCAGCAGCAAAGGACAGGGTTCAGGAGAAACCCAGTACTTC.

V gene TRBV9 combines with J gene TRBJ2-5; 7 bases fit TRBD2. CDR3 length: 15 amino acids. V was clipped by 4 bases and J by 1 base; unmatched bases: 7. CDR1 and CDR2 (germline): SGDLS, YYNGEE. The CDR3: CASSQGTTTQETQYF. The DNA for the CDR3 is TGTGCCAGCAGCCAAGGGACTACGACCCAAGAGACCCAGTACTTC.

The V gene is TRBV5-1, the J gene TRBJ2-6; weak D call: TRBD1 (5 bases). Between the trimmed V and J ends, which lost 1 base and 3 bases, there was a span of 26 bases. The germline V gene has CDR1 SGHRS and CDR2 YFSETQ. This CDR3 contains 21 residues. CDR3 nucleotide sequence: TGCGCCAGCAGCTTGTCGCCAGGGATGTCCCCTAGGGTGAGTGGGGCCAACGTCCTGACTTTC. Translated: CASSLSPGMSPRVSGANVLTF. Looking up the rest from reference TRBV5-1 and TRBJ2-6 gives the full variable domain: KAGVTQTPRYLIKTRGQQVTLSCSPISGHRSVSWYQQTPGQGLQFLFEYFSETQRNKGNFPGRFSGRQFSNSRSEMNVSTLELGDSALYLCASSLSPGMSPRVSGANVLTFGAGSRLTVL.

The chain employs TRBV30 and TRBJ1-1; the match to TRBD1 covers 8 bases. This CDR3 region has 13 residues. CDR1 is GTSNPN and CDR2 is SVGIG in the germline V gene (reference sequence). The J segment lost 4 bases and the V segment lost 1 base, leaving 2 bases of the junction unmatched. CDR3 sequence (DNA): TGTGCCTGGAGTGCGGACAGGGCCACTGAAGCTTTCTTT. As protein: CAWSADRATEAFF.

The chain recombines TRBV4-2 with TRBJ2-5; the D gene is possibly TRBD2 (5 bases). V was clipped by 5 bases and J by 4 bases, with 11 bases between them. Germline CDR1 reads LGHNA; CDR2 reads YNFKEQ. The CDR3 is made up of 13 amino acids. The CDR3 spells CASSLGEGETQYF. CDR3 DNA: TGTGCCAGCAGCTTGGGAGAGGGAGAGACCCAGTACTTC.

The chain recombines TRBV2 with TRBJ2-1; D possibly corresponds to TRBD1 (5 bases). Trimming stripped 1 base from V and 10 bases from J, with 11 bases between. Germline V CDR1 and CDR2: SNHLY, FYNNEI. The CDR3 is 13 amino acids. In nucleotides, the CDR3 is TGTGCCAGCAGTGAAGGCAGGGTCGGAGAGCAGTTCTTC. Translated: CASSEGRVGEQFF.

This clone occurred a few times. The V and J genes are TRBV29-1 and TRBJ2-2; D gene ambiguous. CDR3 size: 12 residues. Germline V CDR1 and CDR2: SQVTM, ANQGSEA. The V and J ends lost 4 bases and 0 bases respectively, with 3 bases between them. The CDR3 loop reads CSVVSNTGELFF. As DNA, the CDR3 is TGCAGCGTTGTTTCGAACACCGGGGAGCTGTTTTTT.

The chain recombines TRBV14 with TRBJ1-3; tentative D call: TRBD1 (6 bases). This CDR3 is 17 amino acids long. The germline gives CDR1 SGHDN, CDR2 FVKESK. Trimming removed 2 bases at V and 0 bases at J, with 14 bases between. The CDR3 loop reads CASSQRGHLSSGNTIYF. The CDR3 DNA follows: TGTGCCAGCAGCCAAAGGGGACACTTGAGCTCTGGAAACACCATATATTTT. Filled out from reference TRBV14 and TRBJ1-3, the complete variable domain reads EAGVTQFPSHSVIEKGQTVTLRCDPISGHDNLYWYRRVMGKEIKFLLHFVKESKQDESGMPNNRFLAERTGGTYSTLKVQPAELEDSGVYFCASSQRGHLSSGNTIYFGEGSWLTVV.

This clone was detected a few times. The chain links TRBV5-1 to TRBJ2-4; D may match TRBD1 or TRBD2 (5 bases each). The germline gives CDR1 SGHRS, CDR2 YFSETQ. The CDR3 has 14 amino acids. With 4 bases removed from V and 5 bases from J, the gap between germline ends came to 13 bases. The CDR3 sequence is CASSLTGTQNIQYF. CDR3 in DNA: TGCGCCAGCAGCCTCACCGGGACCCAAAACATTCAGTACTTC. The entire variable domain, with the rest obtained from reference TRBV5-1 and TRBJ2-4, is as follows: KAGVTQTPRYLIKTRGQQVTLSCSPISGHRSVSWYQQTPGQGLQFLFEYFSETQRNKGNFPGRFSGRQFSNSRSEMNVSTLELGDSALYLCASSLTGTQNIQYFGAGTRLSVL.

This chain links TRBV18 with TRBJ1-6; D is ambiguous. The CDR3 extends over 16 amino acids. Germline V gene lookup returns CDR1 KGHSH and CDR2 LQKENI. Trimming took off 3 bases at V and 0 bases at J, with 9 bases between the two ends. This chain's CDR3 is CASSPAVSSYNSPLHF. The CDR3 DNA sequence: TGTGCCAGCTCACCGGCAGTGAGCTCCTATAATTCACCCCTCCACTTT.

This clone appeared a few times. V gene TRBV28 combines with J gene TRBJ1-5; 10 bases are shared with TRBD1. With 6 bases clipped from V and 1 base from J, the junction kept 3 bases outside the gene matches. The CDR3 length is 15 residues. Germline V gene sequence: CDR1 MDHEN, CDR2 SYDVKM. The CDR3 loop reads CASRRQGASNQPQHF. The CDR3 DNA is TGTGCCAGCAGGAGACAGGGGGCGAGCAATCAGCCCCAGCATTTT.

The rearrangement uses TRBV4-1 and TRBJ2-1, with 13 bases aligning to TRBD2. In germline, CDR1 is MGHRA, CDR2 YSYEKL. The CDR3 sequence is 18 residues long. The V gene end was trimmed by 0 bases and the J gene end by 3 bases; junction bases not matched to a gene: 5. The CDR3 DNA follows: TGCGCCAGCAGCCAAGACGGCAGGACTAGCGGGGGCTACAATGAGCAGTTCTTC. Residues: CASSQDGRTSGGYNEQFF.